Presented here are 20 T cell receptor beta chains from one specimen sequenced in a study of cytomegalovirus exposure and HLA in healthy donors. The PCR ran on 60 Vbeta and 13 Jbeta primers. The table came from immunoSEQ multiplex PCR; TCRdb's copy has only in-frame clones and leaves some out. The sample has approximately 170,000 clones, around 72% seen once; the top ten hold 6.5% to 9%. Source material: PBMCs. Receptors originate from a woman in her forties in good health and CMV-seropositive.

In DNA form, the CDR3 reads TGTGCCAGTAGTATAACAGGGGGCTATGGCTACACCTTC. Translation gives CASSITGGYGYTF. V gene TRBV19 combines with J gene TRBJ1-2, with 8 positions matching TRBD1. The V segment lost 2 bases and the J segment 4 bases; nucleotides outside the gene matches: 0. This CDR3 has 13 residues. From germline, CDR1 is LNHDA and CDR2 SQIVND (reference sequence).

Comment on this clone: This sample includes further DNA sequences coding for the same CDR3. The chain employs TRBV19 and TRBJ1-6; 9 bases are shared with TRBD1. Germline trimming cut 5 bases from V and 9 bases from J; bases unmatched to any gene: 14. Germline loops: CDR1 LNHDA, CDR2 SQIVND (reference sequence). This CDR3 is 17 amino acids long. The CDR3 reads CASSPRTGEGFGSPLHF. CDR3 DNA sequence: TGTGCCAGTAGTCCGAGGACAGGGGAGGGATTTGGTTCACCCCTCCACTTT.

The rearrangement joins TRBV9 to TRBJ2-2; TRBD2 matches at 10 bases. Looked up from germline, CDR1 is SGDLS and CDR2 is YYNGEE. This CDR3 has 16 residues. The J segment lost 5 bases and the V segment lost 7 bases, leaving 11 bases of the junction unmatched. For the CDR3, the DNA is TGTGCCAGCTCGGAACAAGCGGGGGGGCTAACCGGGGAGCTGTTTTTT. Its translation is CASSEQAGGLTGELFF. Variable domain in full (rest from reference TRBV9 and TRBJ2-2): DSGVTQTPKHLITATGQRVTLRCSPRSGDLSVYWYQQSLDQGLQFLIQYYNGEERAKGNILERFSAQQFPDLHSELNLSSLELGDSALYFCASSEQAGGLTGELFFGEGSRLTVL.

The chain combines TRBV7-2 with TRBJ1-2, with D hard to call. The length of the CDR3 is 14 residues. Germline assignment: CDR1 SGHTA and CDR2 FQGNSA. Trimming left V 4 bases short and J 4 bases short, with 13 bases between. CDR3 nucleotide sequence: TGTGCCAGCAGCTCAAAGGCGGGGTTCTATGGCTACACCTTC. Protein sequence: CASSSKAGFYGYTF.

This clone appeared once. The V gene is TRBV29-1, the J gene TRBJ2-5, with D tentatively TRBD1 (6 bases). Germline values: CDR1 SQVTM, CDR2 ANQGSEA. Between the trimmed V and J ends, which lost 6 bases and 4 bases, there was a span of 18 bases. This CDR3 has 14 amino acids. The CDR3 protein is CSVKQGNGRETQYF. CDR3 sequence (DNA): TGCAGCGTGAAACAGGGCAATGGGAGAGAGACCCAGTACTTC.

This clone was picked up one time. The gene calls are TRBV30 and TRBJ1-5; 8 nucleotides agree with TRBD1. The germline V gene encodes CDR1 GTSNPN and CDR2 SVGIG (reference sequence). CDR3 length: 13 amino acids. The V gene end was trimmed by 4 bases and the J gene end by 6 bases; junction bases not matched to a gene: 5. CDR3 coding DNA: TGTGCCTGGACAGGACAGGGAGGTCAGCCCCAGCATTTT. Its translation: CAWTGQGGQPQHF.

This clone occurred a few times. The V gene is TRBV6-1, the J gene TRBJ1-3, with D perhaps TRBD1 (5 bases). This CDR3 spans 15 amino acids. The germline V and J ends were trimmed by 3 bases and 2 bases, with 11 bases remaining between them. The germline CDR1 and CDR2 sequences are MNHNS and SASEGT. The DNA for the CDR3 is TGTGCCAGCAGTGAGACGGAAGGGGCTGGAAACACCATATATTTT. Residues: CASSETEGAGNTIYF.

The CDR3 DNA follows: TGTGCCAGCAGCTTGGTGGCAGAAGAGACCCAGTACTTC. It specifies CASSLVAEETQYF. This chain links TRBV5-6 with TRBJ2-5; D not certain. V lost 0 bases to trimming and J lost 3 bases, with 6 bases between them. Germline CDR1 SGHDT, CDR2 YYEEEE. This CDR3 has 13 amino acids.

The J gene is TRBJ2-5, the V gene TRBV28, with D possibly matching TRBD1 (5 bases). The V gene lost 5 bases and the J gene lost 4 bases, with 17 bases spanning the gap. Germline CDR1 and CDR2: MDHEN and SYDVKM. The CDR3 contains 15 residues. The CDR3 region is CASSPTRRRGETQYF. In DNA, the CDR3 is TGTGCCAGCAGTCCCACTCGGAGAAGGGGAGAGACCCAGTACTTC.

The gene calls are TRBV15 and TRBJ1-2; TRBD1 matches at 10 bases. Trimming took 9 bases from V and 7 from J; bases not matched to a gene: 8. Germline V lookup: CDR1 LNHNV, CDR2 YYDKDF (reference sequence). The CDR3 consists of 13 residues. In DNA form, the CDR3 reads TGTGCCACAAATGACAGGGGGCGTTTTGGCTACACCTTC. This encodes CATNDRGRFGYTF.

The genes are TRBV7-2 and TRBJ1-6, with D tentatively TRBD1 (5 bases). From germline, CDR1 is SGHTA and CDR2 FQGNSA. CDR3 length: 14 amino acids. Trimming shortened V by 5 bases and J by 7 bases, and 12 bases separated the two germline ends. The CDR3 coding sequence is TGTGCCAGCAGCGGGGGGTCACTCAATTCACCCCTCCACTTT. Amino acid sequence: CASSGGSLNSPLHF.

This chain links TRBV7-9 with TRBJ2-1; possibly TRBD1 for D (6 bases). The V end was cut by 5 bases, the J end by 7 bases, with 27 bases between. The germline gives CDR1 SEHNR, CDR2 FQNEAQ (reference sequence). There are 18 residues in the CDR3. As DNA, the CDR3 is TGTGCCAGCAGCCCCCTGGGTTTGGGGGCAACCCAGTGGAATGAGCAGTTCTTC. It yields the protein CASSPLGLGATQWNEQFF.

J is TRBJ1-2 and V is TRBV7-2; no firm D call. CDR1 and CDR2 (germline): SGHTA, FQGNSA. The V and J ends lost 1 base and 5 bases respectively, with 8 bases between them. CDR3 length: 13 amino acids. CDR3 sequence (DNA): TGTGCCAGCAGCTTAGACAAAATTTATGGCTACACCTTC. Translating it yields CASSLDKIYGYTF.

V usage is TRBV5-6 and J usage is TRBJ2-3; the match to TRBD1 covers 8 bases. CDR3 length equals 15 residues. The J segment lost 3 bases and the V segment lost 4 bases, leaving 7 bases of the junction unmatched. Germline CDR1 reads SGHDT; CDR2 reads YYEEEE. The CDR3 coding sequence is TGTGCCAGCAGCAGATCGGACAGGGAAACAGATACGCAGTATTTT. It specifies CASSRSDRETDTQYF.

V gene TRBV19 combines with J gene TRBJ2-1, with TRBD2 matching 9 bases. V lost 5 bases, J lost 6 bases, and 17 bases stayed unmatched. The germline gives CDR1 LNHDA, CDR2 SQIVND (reference sequence). There are 18 residues in the CDR3. CDR3 residues: CASSFAASGASIGNEQFF. CDR3 in DNA: TGTGCCAGTAGTTTCGCGGCTAGCGGGGCATCTATCGGCAATGAGCAGTTCTTC.

The chain uses TRBV7-2 and TRBJ1-6; 10 nucleotides align to TRBD1. CDR3 length equals 16 residues. Germline CDR1 and CDR2: SGHTA and FQGNSA. The junction had 6 bases not matched to a gene; V was cut back by 5 bases and J by 5 bases. CDR3 in DNA: TGTGCCAGCAGCGACGGGACAGGGGCTAATAATTCACCCCTCCACTTT. Its protein product is CASSDGTGANNSPLHF.

This clone was seen more than once but under ten times. V and J are TRBV7-3 and TRBJ2-5; unclear D gene. V was cut by 0 bases and J by 5 bases, with 7 bases left in between. From germline, CDR1 is SGHTA and CDR2 FQGTGA. The CDR3 sequence is 13 residues long. This CDR3 is CASSLTYSETQYF. CDR3 DNA sequence: TGTGCCAGCAGCTTAACGTACAGTGAGACCCAGTACTTC.

The rearrangement joins TRBV6-5 to TRBJ1-6; a possible D gene is TRBD1 (6 bases). Trimming removed 5 bases from V and 18 bases from J, with 20 bases in between. The germline V gene has CDR1 MNHEY and CDR2 SVGAGI. There are 13 residues in the CDR3. CDR3 amino acids: CASSEGGVVTHHF. CDR3 nucleotides: TGTGCCAGCAGTGAAGGGGGTGTAGTAACCCACCACTTT.

This chain joins TRBV28 and TRBJ1-5; D remains ambiguous. This CDR3 spans 13 amino acids. Germline assignment: CDR1 MDHEN and CDR2 SYDVKM. The ends were cut back, 3 bases at V and 5 bases at J, with 8 bases in the middle. The CDR3 sequence is CASSFGTYQPQHF. The CDR3 DNA follows: TGTGCCAGCAGTTTTGGCACCTATCAGCCCCAGCATTTT.

CDR3 residues: CASSRLAGGGDEQFF. CDR3 coding DNA: TGTGCCAGCAGTCGACTAGCGGGGGGTGGGGATGAGCAGTTCTTC. The rearrangement uses TRBV6-5 and TRBJ2-1; TRBD2 matches at 13 bases. CDR1 MNHEY and CDR2 SVGAGI come from the germline V gene. The CDR3 runs 15 residues. Losses at the gene ends were 5 bases for V and 8 bases for J; bases not matched to a gene: 6.